This TCR beta chain was identified in a study of post-analysis software for immune sequencing data (dated by TCRdb to between 2014 and 2017). For the wider study: Recorded disease courses included relapsing-remitting, secondary progressive and progressive-relapsing multiple sclerosis, with some patients lacking subtype annotation. The patient repertoires were set against around eleven previously published healthy control repertoires from donors whose ages ranged from roughly 6 to 26 years. A subset of samples was prepared in parallel using single-end sample barcoding, then pooled and co-amplified after Illumina adapter ligation.

To demonstrate the VDJtools post-analysis software, TCR beta repertoires were profiled from the peripheral blood of about 13 young patients with multiple sclerosis. The multiple sclerosis patients were children and adolescents between roughly 6 and 17 years of age. Germline trimming: 0 bases from V, 2 bases from J; junction bases outside gene matches: 7. The CDR3 contains 17 residues, cysteine and phenylalanine counted. Only the CDR3 portion is preserved as DNA: 51 bases, with reading frame beginning at the first base. The CDR1 and CDR2 encoded by the germline V gene are MGHRA and YSYEKL. This clonotype was detected only a few times. Its binding antigen is unknown. Within one base of it there is no much larger clone, and no base qualities were kept. Library preparation used PCR. Sequencing relied on an Illumina HiSeq 2500. To reduce PCR and sequencing biases, unique molecular identifiers were incorporated into the TCR beta cDNA libraries. Per 1 to 10 million input T cells, roughly 0.5 million cDNA molecules were obtained, such that each molecule approximated one T cell. Patient libraries were prepared and sequenced with the same protocol used for the earlier healthy control dataset. Samples belonging to the same batch were prepared together, multiplexed and sequenced on a shared HiSeq lane. In the authors' own workflow: Raw barcoded reads were processed with MIGEC, and single-read molecular identifier groups were discarded before consensus assembly and CDR3 extraction. VDJtools was used for post-analysis of the clonotype tables, and diversity was normalized by down-sampling every dataset to the size of the smallest sample. In repertoire overlap clustering, CDR3 amino acid sequences, but not nucleotide sequences, were matched to correct batch-related cross-sample contamination. TCRdb's own reprocessing of the public reads used fastp at Q25 and MiXCR and kept productive beta chains. One record per CDR3 amino acid sequence lists the most common genes and DNA. The V and J calls and clone size are TCRdb's, not the authors'. The sample table contains a few hundred thousand distinct CDR3 sequences; only one count was recorded for under 55% of them. 9% to 14% of the sample is in the top ten clones.

The research as a whole found: Strong co-clustering of samples prepared in the same batch was shown by direct clustering with F measure, prompting a batch-effect correction. Multiple sclerosis patients had significantly lower normalized Chao1 diversity than controls, a result that suggests substantial peripheral T-cell clonal expansion. Patients showed significantly higher frequencies than controls for roughly five TRBV segments, among them TRBV5-6, TRBV5-1 and TRBV20-1. The multiple sclerosis patient group was slightly younger than the control group.

Sequenced sample: blood. The chain joins TRBV4-1 to TRBJ2-3; TRBD2 matches 8 bases in the middle. This TCR derives from a girl aged 10 to 17 with multiple sclerosis. The nucleotide sequence is TGCGCCAGCAGCCAAGAGGATGATAGCGGGAACACAGATACGCAGTATTTT. Translated, it gives CASSQEDDSGNTDTQYF.